This T cell receptor beta chain was retrieved from a study of response to subunit inactivated influenza vaccine (dated by TCRdb to between 2017 and 2018). Study-wide context: To follow how T cells responded to a trivalent subunit inactivated influenza vaccine, the researchers relied on deep quantitative profiling of the T cell receptor repertoire.

Results and caveats for the whole study, not just this receptor: The authors suggested that each seasonal influenza vaccination may recruit only a limited number of new T cells.

In its sample, this clonotype was seen a few times. Its antigen specificity is not known. The input lacks base qualities; no much larger clone sits a single base away. Libraries were prepared through RT-PCR. Sequencing instrument: Illumina HiSeq 2500. The public sequencing data were trimmed at Q25 with fastp and processed into clonotypes with MiXCR by TCRdb, which kept only in-frame beta chains. Rows with one shared CDR3 protein collapse into an entry with the most common genes and DNA. Here the sample has 800,000 or so distinct CDR3 sequences; approximately 22% occur a single time. The biggest ten clones account for roughly a tenth of the sample. The germline ends are 17 bases apart after V is trimmed by 2 bases and J by 15 bases. There are 13 amino acids in the CDR3, from cysteine to phenylalanine inclusive. The kept DNA is CDR3 alone, 39 bases in frame from the first base. Sequences SGHTA (CDR1) and FQGNSA (CDR2) are obtained from the germline V gene.

The material was PBMCs from blood, obtained less than 6 days after vaccination. Rearrangement joined TRBV7-2 to TRBJ2-1, with TRBD2 as a weak D call on 5 bases. This TCR was recovered from a man aged 45-60 years who received an inactivated influenza vaccine. Donor details come from another sample of the same person, matched by shared clones. The CDR3: CASSLSGSAGRFF. The nucleotide sequence reads TGTGCCAGCAGCTTATCGGGGTCTGCTGGGAGGTTCTTC.